Presented here are 4 T cell receptor beta chains from one specimen sequenced in a study of T-cell reconstitution after alpha-beta-depleted transplantation in children. Unique molecular identifiers were used to barcode this TCRbeta library. TCRdb itself ran the PCR reads through MiXCR, one entry per CDR3 protein. The repertoire holds about 22,000 distinct CDR3 sequences, with approximately 11% as singletons. The starting material was PBMCs from the stem cell graft donor, obtained from the stem cell graft. The receptor set was obtained from a human donor who donated a stem cell graft to a child with chronic granulomatous disease.

This clonotype was counted at least ten times. This CDR3 is CSVLDGTGELFF. The DNA of the CDR3 is TGCAGCGTCCTGGATGGGACCGGGGAGCTGTTTTTT. The chain recombines TRBV29-1 with TRBJ2-2; no reliable D call. From germline, CDR1 is SQVTM and CDR2 ANQGSEA. The CDR3 is 12 residues long. V was clipped by 6 bases and J by 5 bases, with 10 bases between them.

A note on this clonotype: A read error may account for a junction end that differs from germline. This chain uses TRBV29-1 with TRBJ2-2; D is perhaps TRBD1 (6 bases). The CDR3 consists of 12 residues. Germline loops: CDR1 SQVTM, CDR2 ANQGSEA. The DNA of the CDR3 is TGCAGCGCGCACAGGGACACCGGGGAGCTGTTTTTC. Its protein product is CSAHRDTGELFF.

Ten or more counts support this clonotype. CDR3 sequence: CASSYFLDWQGPPGTEAFF. CDR3 in DNA: TGTGCCAGCAGTTACTTCCTTGATTGGCAGGGTCCTCCCGGCACTGAAGCTTTCTTT. The chain joins TRBV6-2 or TRBV6-3 to TRBJ1-1, with TRBD1 as a possible D gene (5 bases). Looked up from germline, CDR1 is MNHEY and CDR2 is SVGEGT. Trimming took 1 base from V and 4 from J, leaving 25 bases between them. The length of the CDR3 is 19 residues.

This clonotype has at least ten counts. The chain carries TRBV4-3 and TRBJ1-2; the D gene is possibly TRBD1 (5 bases). Germline V gives CDR1 LGHNA, CDR2 YSLEER. The V end lost 1 base, the J end lost 4 bases, and 13 bases lay between the germline ends. The CDR3 contains 15 residues. CDR3 coding DNA: TGCGCCAGCAGCCAAGGGGCCGCCGGGGGCTATGGCTACACCTTC. Amino acids: CASSQGAAGGYGYTF.